What follows describes a single TCR beta chain. Its antigen is still unknown. This clone may be a read error of a much larger clone one base away. 5'RACE template switching produced TCR cDNA carrying a universal primer site and UMIs. One entry per CDR3 protein results from TCRdb running MiXCR on the 5' RACE reads. This table holds over 150,000 distinct CDR3 sequences, approximately 6.2% found once. These data are taken from a study of T cells after yellow fever vaccination. Overall study: The fractions with low cell numbers were processed using SMART-Seq v4 Ultra Low Input.

Broader study findings: Clonotype sharing between CD4 and CD8 compartments was small.

CDR1 is GTSNPN, CDR2 SVGIG, per germline (reference sequence). Trimming took off 5 bases at V and 0 bases at J, with 8 bases between the two ends. The CDR3 length is 12 residues. Sequencing used CD4+ T cells sorted from PBMCs, obtained on the day of the first yellow fever vaccination. The source of this sequence is a man younger than 30 who received the YFV17D yellow fever vaccine. This chain links TRBV30 with TRBJ2-7; D not certain. The CDR3 region has the DNA TGTGCCTGGGGGGAAAGCTCCTACGAGCAGTACTTC. The encoded protein is CAWGESSYEQYF.